This TCR beta chain comes out of a study of technical replicates of blood from a handful of donors. The CDR3 length is 17 residues. Germline V gene sequence: CDR1 SGHNT, CDR2 YENEEA. After removal of 2 bases from V and 5 bases from J, the junction contained 12 bases not matched to a gene. The assay was immunoSEQ multiplex PCR, and TCRdb's table has in-frame clones only and misses some. The sample has approximately 73,000 clones; about 92% are singletons. V and J are TRBV11-3 and TRBJ2-5, with 9 bases identical to TRBD2. This receptor was obtained from a human donor in good health. The source material was T cells isolated from PBMCs. This CDR3 is CASSLPPGTSSRETQYF. The CDR3 DNA sequence: TGTGCCAGCAGCTTACCCCCCGGGACTAGCTCACGGGAGACCCAGTACTTC.